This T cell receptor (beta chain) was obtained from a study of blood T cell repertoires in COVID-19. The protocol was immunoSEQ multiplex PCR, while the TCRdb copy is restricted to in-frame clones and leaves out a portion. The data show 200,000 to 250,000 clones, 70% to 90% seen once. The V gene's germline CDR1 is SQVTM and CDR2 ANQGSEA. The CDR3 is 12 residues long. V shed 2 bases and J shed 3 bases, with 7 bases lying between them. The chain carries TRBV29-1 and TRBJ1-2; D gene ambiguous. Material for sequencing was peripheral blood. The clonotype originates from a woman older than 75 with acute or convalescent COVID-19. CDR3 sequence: CSVEMQDYGYTF. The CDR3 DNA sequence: TGCAGCGTTGAAATGCAGGACTATGGCTACACCTTC. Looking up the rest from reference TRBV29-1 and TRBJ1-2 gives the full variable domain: SAVISQKPSRDICQRGTSLTIQCQVDSQVTMMFWYRQQPGQSLTLIATANQGSEATYESGFVIDKFPISRPNLTFSTLTVSNMSPEDSSIYLCSVEMQDYGYTFGSGTRLTVV.